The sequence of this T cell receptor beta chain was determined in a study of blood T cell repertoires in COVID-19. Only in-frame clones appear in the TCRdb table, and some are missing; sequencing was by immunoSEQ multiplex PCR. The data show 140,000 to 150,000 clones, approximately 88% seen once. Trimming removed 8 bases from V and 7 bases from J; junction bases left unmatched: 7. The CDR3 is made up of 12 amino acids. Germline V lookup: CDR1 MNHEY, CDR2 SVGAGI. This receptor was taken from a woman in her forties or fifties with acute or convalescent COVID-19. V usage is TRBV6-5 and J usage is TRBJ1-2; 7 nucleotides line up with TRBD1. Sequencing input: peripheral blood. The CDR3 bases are TGTGCCAGCGGAGAGGGGGCGGGTGGCTACACCTTC. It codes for CASGEGAGGYTF.